This is a list of T cell receptor beta chains from one sample in a study of cytomegalovirus exposure and HLA in healthy donors. Data came from immunoSEQ multiplex PCR; TCRdb stores just in-frame clones and leaves some out. Among roughly 100,000 clones, roughly 79% were seen once, and the ten largest hold under 6.5%. Sequencing input: PBMCs. The receptor set was obtained from a man in his sixties in good health and CMV-seropositive. Each CDR3 is given with its conserved first and last residue. D genes are given only for firm matches. For some rows the clone size is stated as once, few or many, or as a class when expanded; others skip it.

v_gene,abundance,d_gene,j_gene,len,CDR3nt,CDR3aa
TRBV28,.,.,TRBJ1-5,17,TGTGCCAGCAGTTTATCCGGGACATGGGGGAAGAAAGGGCCCCAGCATTTT,CASSLSGTWGKKGPQHF
TRBV10-3,.,.,TRBJ2-3,17,TGTGCCATCAGCGCCATACTGGGCTCTACTAGCACAGATACGCAGTATTTT,CAISAILGSTSTDTQYF
TRBV6-5,once,.,TRBJ1-2,14,TGTGCCAGCAGTTATGGCACCACGGGGTATGGCTACACCTTC,CASSYGTTGYGYTF
TRBV19,.,TRBD2,TRBJ2-5,15,TGTGCCAGTAGTGTCGGGGGGGCCGGGGAGGAGACCCAGTACTTC,CASSVGGAGEETQYF
TRBV10-3,few,.,TRBJ1-1,13,TGTGCCATCAGTGTTCAGATGAACACTGAAGCTTTCTTT,CAISVQMNTEAFF
TRBV6-1,.,.,TRBJ1-5,15,TGTGCCAGCAGTGCCGGGACACCGAGGGATCAGCCCCAGCATTTT,CASSAGTPRDQPQHF
TRBV6-5,.,.,TRBJ1-1,14,TGTGCCAGCAGTTACTTAGGGGGTGCCACTGAAGCTTTCTTT,CASSYLGGATEAFF
TRBV5-4,.,.,TRBJ2-5,16,TGTGCCAGCAGCCCGGCCCCCAAAACTAGTGGGGAGACCCAGTACTTC,CASSPAPKTSGETQYF
TRBV18,.,TRBD1,TRBJ2-3,15,TGTGCCAGCTCAGCCGGGACAGGAGCGACGGATACGCAGTATTTT,CASSAGTGATDTQYF
TRBV5-1,.,TRBD2,TRBJ2-1,15,TGCGCCAGCAGCTTGGGGGCTAGCGGGGGCGGAGAGCAGTTCTTC,CASSLGASGGGEQFF
TRBV10-3,few,.,TRBJ1-3,13,TGTGCCATCAGCGGCAGGGCTGGAAACACCATATATTTT,CAISGRAGNTIYF
TRBV28,.,.,TRBJ1-1,14,TGTGCCAGCAGTGGGGGGAGCTCAGGGACTGAAGCTTTCTTT,CASSGGSSGTEAFF
TRBV6-6,few,TRBD2,TRBJ2-2,15,TGTGCCAGCAGTTACTCGTCTAGCGGGGGGCGGGAGCTGTTTTTT,CASSYSSSGGRELFF
TRBV18,few,.,TRBJ1-6,13,TGTGCCAGCTCACCGGGACAAAATTCACCCCTCCACTTT,CASSPGQNSPLHF
TRBV30,.,.,TRBJ1-6,19,TGTGCCTCGGGACATCAGTGGGGTCAAGTAGGATCCTATAATTCACCCCTCCACTTT,CASGHQWGQVGSYNSPLHF
TRBV25-1,few,.,TRBJ1-3,16,TGTGCCAGCAGTGAATCCAGGGCGTATCCCAGAAACACCATATATTTT,CASSESRAYPRNTIYF
TRBV10-3,.,TRBD1,TRBJ2-1,17,TGTGCCATCAGTGGGGGCCGGGGGACAGGGGTAGGTGATGAGCAGTTCTTC,CAISGGRGTGVGDEQFF
TRBV27,.,.,TRBJ1-5,15,TGTGCCAGCAGTTTAGGGGCTTTAGGGCATCAGCCCCAGCATTTT,CASSLGALGHQPQHF
TRBV6-5,.,.,TRBJ1-5,13,TGTGCCAGCAGCAGGGATGGGGCTCAGCCCCAGCATTTT,CASSRDGAQPQHF
TRBV15,few,.,TRBJ1-5,19,TGTGCCACCAGCAGAAAATCAGGGAGGACCATATATAGCAATCAGCCCCAGCATTTT,CATSRKSGRTIYSNQPQHF
TRBV10-3,.,.,TRBJ2-6,12,TGTGCCACCACAAAGGGGGCCAACGTCCTGACTTTC,CATTKGANVLTF
TRBV7-8,.,.,TRBJ1-1,14,TGTGCCAGCAGCTTACGTACAGGGAACACTGAAGCTTTCTTT,CASSLRTGNTEAFF
TRBV5-1,few,.,TRBJ1-1,15,TGCGCCAGCAGCGAGGGCCGGGGTGGGAACACTGAAGCTTTCTTT,CASSEGRGGNTEAFF
TRBV9,many,.,TRBJ1-5,14,TGTGCCAGCAGCGTAGGAGATACCAATCAGCCCCAGCATTTT,CASSVGDTNQPQHF
TRBV10-3,once,.,TRBJ2-5,15,TGTGCCATCAGTGAGTCTACAGGACAAAGAGAGACCCAGTACTTC,CAISESTGQRETQYF
TRBV5-4,.,.,TRBJ2-5,14,TGTGCCAGCAGAAAGGAACAGTATCAAGAGACCCAGTACTTC,CASRKEQYQETQYF
TRBV29-1,.,.,TRBJ2-7,14,TGCAGCGTTGAAGAGAACAATCGCGGAGGCGAGCAGTACTTC,CSVEENNRGGEQYF
TRBV19,.,.,TRBJ1-5,16,TGTGCCAGTAGTATTGGACGCACGAGGGGCAATCAGCCCCAGCATTTT,CASSIGRTRGNQPQHF
TRBV27,.,TRBD1,TRBJ2-7,16,TGTGCCAGCAGTCCAATGGTCCAGGGGGCTGCGTACGAGCAGTACTTC,CASSPMVQGAAYEQYF
TRBV19,.,TRBD2,TRBJ2-3,14,TGTGCCAGTAGTATGACTAGCGGGGTCGATACGCAGTATTTT,CASSMTSGVDTQYF
TRBV9,.,.,TRBJ2-3,14,TGTGCCAGCAGCGTAAAGGGGAGCACAGATACGCAGTATTTT,CASSVKGSTDTQYF
TRBV5-4,.,TRBD1,TRBJ1-1,17,TGTGCCAGCAGCCTTCTAGGGACAGGGGCATTGAACACTGAAGCTTTCTTT,CASSLLGTGALNTEAFF
TRBV19,.,TRBD1,TRBJ2-7,13,TGTGCCAGTAGTACGGGGACAGTCTACGAGCAGTACTTC,CASSTGTVYEQYF
TRBV10-3,.,TRBD1,TRBJ1-5,16,TGTGCCATCAGTCCCATTTGGACAGGGGACAATCAGCCCCAGCATTTT,CAISPIWTGDNQPQHF
TRBV10-3,.,.,TRBJ2-7,13,TGTGCCATCAGACAGGCAGAAACCTACGAGCAGTACTTC,CAIRQAETYEQYF
TRBV7-2,.,.,TRBJ2-7,12,TGTGCCAGCAGCTTAGCTCGGCGGGGGCAGTACTTC,CASSLARRGQYF
TRBV11-3,.,TRBD2,TRBJ2-7,15,TGTGCCAGCAGCTTGAGAGCGGGGGGGCCCTACGAGCAGTACTTC,CASSLRAGGPYEQYF
TRBV19,.,TRBD1,TRBJ1-1,15,TGTGCCAGTAGTATCACGGACAGGGACAACACTGAAGCTTTCTTT,CASSITDRDNTEAFF
TRBV27,.,TRBD1,TRBJ2-1,16,TGTGCCAGCAGTTTTGGACAGGGGAAATCCTACAATGAGCAGTTCTTC,CASSFGQGKSYNEQFF
TRBV7-8,.,.,TRBJ2-2,15,TGTGCCAGCAGCAGTATGGGGGCGGCCACCGGGGAGCTGTTTTTT,CASSSMGAATGELFF
TRBV11-3,once,.,TRBJ1-1,16,TGTGCCAGCAGCCCTAACTCGGGATCCATGGGCACTGAAGCTTTCTTT,CASSPNSGSMGTEAFF
TRBV6-6,.,TRBD2,TRBJ2-5,14,TGTGCCTGCAAAAGGAGCGGGATAAAAGAGACCCAGTACTTC,CACKRSGIKETQYF
TRBV11-2,.,.,TRBJ2-7,13,TGTGCCAGCAGCTTCTCCCCGTACTACGAGCAGTACTTC,CASSFSPYYEQYF
TRBV2,.,TRBD2,TRBJ2-7,18,TGTGCCAGCAGTGCGACAGGCTGGGCGGGGGGGAGCTCCTACGAGCAGTACTTC,CASSATGWAGGSSYEQYF
TRBV5-1,.,.,TRBJ2-7,15,TGCGCCAGCAGCTCCCAATACACGGACGGGGACGAGCAGTACTTC,CASSSQYTDGDEQYF
TRBV28,few,TRBD1,TRBJ2-7,16,TGTGCCAGCAGCTGGGGCTACCGGGACAGGAGCTACGAGCAGTACTTC,CASSWGYRDRSYEQYF
TRBV10-3,.,.,TRBJ2-2,14,TGTGCCATTGGGGGGGGGCCGAACACCGGGGAGCTGTTTTTT,CAIGGGPNTGELFF
TRBV9,.,.,TRBJ1-5,15,TGTGCCAGCAGCGTAGGAGAGGGGGAAAATCAGCCCCAGCATTTT,CASSVGEGENQPQHF
TRBV7-9,once,TRBD2,TRBJ2-3,16,TGTGCCAGCAGCTCGGGACTAGCGGCTAGCACAGATACGCAGTATTTT,CASSSGLAASTDTQYF
TRBV7-6,.,TRBD2,TRBJ2-5,16,TGTGCCAGCAGCCCGTCTGGACTAGGAAGTCGAGAGACCCAGTACTTC,CASSPSGLGSRETQYF